Below are 19 T cell receptor beta chains sequenced from a single sample in a study of cytomegalovirus exposure and HLA in healthy donors. PCR involved 60 Vbeta and 13 Jbeta primers. Only in-frame clones appear in the TCRdb table, and some are missing; sequencing was by immunoSEQ multiplex PCR. In the table there are 200,000 or so clones, around 80% of which are singletons. What was sequenced was PBMCs. Every receptor here comes from a woman aged 18-29 years in good health and CMV-seropositive.

The rearrangement links TRBV19 to TRBJ1-1; D not resolved. Trimming pared 0 bases from V and 3 bases from J, leaving 11 bases between. CDR3 length equals 15 residues. The V gene's germline CDR1 is LNHDA and CDR2 SQIVND (reference sequence). The chain's CDR3 is CASSIDHGFYTEAFF. The CDR3, as DNA: TGTGCCAGTAGTATAGATCACGGTTTTTACACTGAAGCTTTCTTT.

The CDR3 DNA sequence: TGTGCCAGCAGCCTGGGACTCACATACAATGAGCAGTTCTTC. This translates into CASSLGLTYNEQFF. The chain links TRBV9 to TRBJ2-1, with D tentatively TRBD2 (6 bases). V was pared by 4 bases and J by 4 bases, with 12 bases between. The CDR3 spans 14 residues. Germline V lookup: CDR1 SGDLS, CDR2 YYNGEE. The entire variable domain, with the rest obtained from reference TRBV9 and TRBJ2-1, is as follows: DSGVTQTPKHLITATGQRVTLRCSPRSGDLSVYWYQQSLDQGLQFLIQYYNGEERAKGNILERFSAQQFPDLHSELNLSSLELGDSALYFCASSLGLTYNEQFFGPGTRLTVL.

V gene TRBV6-5 combines with J gene TRBJ2-7; TRBD1 is a possible D gene (6 bases). The CDR3 contains 14 residues. Germline CDR1 and CDR2: MNHEY and SVGAGI. V was cut by 6 bases and J by 6 bases, with 18 bases left in between. Written as DNA, the CDR3 is TGTGCCAGCAGCCCCGGACAGCACCCTTTCGAGCAGTACGTC. Its protein product is CASSPGQHPFEQYV.

This clone has more than one count but fewer than ten. This chain joins TRBV6-4 and TRBJ2-3, with a possible D match to TRBD2 (5 bases). The germline CDR1 and CDR2 sequences are MRHNA and SNTAGT. Deletions cut 5 bases from V and 1 base from J, with 13 bases between. There are 15 residues in the CDR3. The CDR3 is CASSYLPGGTDTQYF. The CDR3 DNA is TGTGCCAGCAGTTACTTGCCCGGGGGCACAGATACGCAGTATTTT.

The J gene is TRBJ2-2, the V gene TRBV4-1; 10 positions agree with TRBD1. The germline CDR1 and CDR2 sequences are MGHRA and YSYEKL. The CDR3 consists of 14 residues. V shed 5 bases, J shed 6 bases, and the junction held 3 bases outside the gene matches. CDR3 loop: CASSGTGVSGELFF. The CDR3 DNA sequence: TGCGCCAGCAGCGGGACAGGGGTATCCGGGGAGCTGTTTTTT.

This chain connects TRBV6-6 to TRBJ1-1; D is uncertain. Germline CDR1 reads MNHNY; CDR2 reads SVGAGI (reference sequence). The CDR3 has 13 amino acids. With 6 bases removed from V and 0 bases from J, the gap between germline ends came to 8 bases. The CDR3 sequence: CASRARVNTEAFF. DNA for the CDR3: TGTGCCAGCAGAGCCCGGGTGAACACTGAAGCTTTCTTT.

The chain recombines TRBV27 with TRBJ1-1; weak D call: TRBD1 (6 bases). CDR3 length equals 16 residues. Germline assignment: CDR1 MNHEY and CDR2 SMNVEV (reference sequence). V dropped 0 bases and J dropped 0 bases, with 11 bases sitting between them. This CDR3 is CASSLSGQGMNTEAFF. The CDR3 DNA follows: TGTGCCAGCAGTTTATCGGGGCAGGGGATGAACACTGAAGCTTTCTTT.

V gene TRBV2 combines with J gene TRBJ1-4; D is possibly TRBD1 (5 bases). Trimming shortened V by 7 bases and J by 2 bases, and 11 bases separated the two germline ends. The CDR3 contains 14 residues. The germline gives CDR1 SNHLY, CDR2 FYNNEI. In DNA, the CDR3 is TGTGCCAGCAAACCAGGGTCCACTAATGAAAAACTGTTTTTT. It codes for CASKPGSTNEKLFF.

This chain links TRBV9 with TRBJ1-3; 8 positions match TRBD1. This CDR3 has 17 residues. The trim removed 4 bases at V and 9 bases at J, leaving 18 bases unmatched. Germline-derived CDR1 and CDR2 are SGDLS and YYNGEE. The CDR3 coding sequence is TGTGCCAGCAGCAGGTTGTCGGACAGGGCCTTACGGAGCACCATATATTTT. Amino acid sequence: CASSRLSDRALRSTIYF. Supplemented by reference TRBV9 and TRBJ1-3, the full variable domain reads DSGVTQTPKHLITATGQRVTLRCSPRSGDLSVYWYQQSLDQGLQFLIQYYNGEERAKGNILERFSAQQFPDLHSELNLSSLELGDSALYFCASSRLSDRALRSTIYFGEGSWLTVV.

In its sample, this clone was seen a few times. V usage is TRBV4-2 and J usage is TRBJ2-2, with 10 bases aligning to TRBD1. CDR3 length equals 18 residues. The V gene end was trimmed by 0 bases and the J gene end by 7 bases; junction bases not matched to a gene: 11. Per the germline V gene, CDR1 is LGHNA and CDR2 is YNFKEQ. This CDR3 reads CASSQDLSRQGADGELFF. CDR3 coding DNA: TGTGCCAGCAGCCAAGATCTTTCGCGACAGGGGGCTGACGGGGAGCTGTTTTTT.

As for this clone: The same CDR3 can be traced to other DNA sequences in this sample. V gene TRBV28 combines with J gene TRBJ2-3; D possibly corresponds to TRBD1 (5 bases). The CDR3 spans 18 residues. V was cut by 1 base and J by 0 bases, with 17 bases left in between. Germline lookup yields CDR1 MDHEN and CDR2 SYDVKM. The CDR3 DNA follows: TGTGCCAGCAGTTTATCCCCCAAGCAGGGAACTAGCACAGATACGCAGTATTTT. Translating gives CASSLSPKQGTSTDTQYF.

The chain uses TRBV2 and TRBJ1-4; D may be TRBD1 (5 bases). In germline, CDR1 is SNHLY, CDR2 FYNNEI. The V end was cut by 5 bases, the J end by 11 bases, with 12 bases between. CDR3 length: 12 amino acids. In nucleotides, the CDR3 is TGTGCCAGCAGTTCCCCAGGGCGGAAACTGTTTTTT. This codes for CASSSPGRKLFF.

J is TRBJ1-2 and V is TRBV19; possible D gene TRBD1, 5 bases. This CDR3 is 12 amino acids long. V was trimmed by 5 bases and J by 6 bases, leaving 10 bases between them. CDR1 and CDR2 from the germline V gene are LNHDA and SQIVND (reference sequence). The CDR3 coding sequence is TGTGCCAGTAGTGCAGGGTTCAATGGCTACACCTTC. Translated, it gives CASSAGFNGYTF.

The chain links TRBV9 to TRBJ2-3; TRBD2 aligns across 8 bases. The CDR3 totals 15 residues. The junction had 5 bases not matched to a gene; V was cut back by 2 bases and J by 3 bases. Germline V gene lookup returns CDR1 SGDLS and CDR2 YYNGEE. CDR3 protein: CASSVGLALTDTQYF. In nucleotides, the CDR3 is TGTGCCAGCAGCGTCGGACTAGCCCTAACAGATACGCAGTATTTT.

The rearrangement joins TRBV11-2 to TRBJ1-1; 7 positions agree with TRBD1. V trimming: 6 bases; J trimming: 4 bases; junction bases outside the gene matches: 5. Germline V lookup: CDR1 SGHAT, CDR2 FQNNGV. This CDR3 contains 13 residues. The CDR3 DNA follows: TGTGCCAGCAGGACCTCAGGGGGCACTGAAGCTTTCTTT. It encodes CASRTSGGTEAFF.

About this clone itself: Other DNA variants within this sample encode the same CDR3. The J gene is TRBJ1-5, the V gene TRBV5-1; possibly TRBD1 for D (5 bases). The CDR3 totals 14 residues. V lost 0 bases and J lost 4, with 8 bases in between. Germline CDR1 SGHRS, CDR2 YFSETQ. CDR3 sequence: CASSLVPGNQPQHF. Written as DNA, the CDR3 is TGCGCCAGCAGCTTGGTTCCAGGGAATCAGCCCCAGCATTTT. Full variable domain (remainder filled in from reference TRBV5-1 and TRBJ1-5): KAGVTQTPRYLIKTRGQQVTLSCSPISGHRSVSWYQQTPGQGLQFLFEYFSETQRNKGNFPGRFSGRQFSNSRSEMNVSTLELGDSALYLCASSLVPGNQPQHFGDGTRLSIL.

This clone was detected only once. The J gene is TRBJ2-7, the V gene TRBV4-1; TRBD1 agrees at 7 bases. Germline V gene data show CDR1 as MGHRA and CDR2 as YSYEKL. The trim removed 2 bases at V and 0 bases at J, leaving 7 bases unmatched. The CDR3 consists of 16 residues. The CDR3 spells CASSQRPDRSSYEQYV. The CDR3 region has the DNA TGCGCCAGCAGCCAACGGCCGGACAGGAGCTCCTACGAGCAGTACGTC.

This chain links TRBV5-4 with TRBJ1-6; no firm D call. This CDR3 contains 19 residues. Germline V gene sequence: CDR1 SGHNT, CDR2 YYREEE (reference sequence). Trimming shortened V by 1 base and J by 6 bases, and 23 bases separated the two germline ends. The CDR3 nucleotides are TGTGCCAGCAGCTTGTACAGTATGGAGGTTTACCACCCTAATTCACCCCTCCACTTT. It yields the protein CASSLYSMEVYHPNSPLHF.

Written as DNA, the CDR3 is TGTGCCAGCAGCCACGACATTGCCACACTGACGAACACCGGGGAGCTGTTTTTT. Amino acid sequence: CASSHDIATLTNTGELFF. The genes are TRBV4-2 and TRBJ2-2; D gene unclear. The V end lost 3 bases, the J end lost 0 bases, and 17 bases lay between the germline ends. Germline V gene lookup returns CDR1 LGHNA and CDR2 YNFKEQ. This CDR3 comprises 18 residues.